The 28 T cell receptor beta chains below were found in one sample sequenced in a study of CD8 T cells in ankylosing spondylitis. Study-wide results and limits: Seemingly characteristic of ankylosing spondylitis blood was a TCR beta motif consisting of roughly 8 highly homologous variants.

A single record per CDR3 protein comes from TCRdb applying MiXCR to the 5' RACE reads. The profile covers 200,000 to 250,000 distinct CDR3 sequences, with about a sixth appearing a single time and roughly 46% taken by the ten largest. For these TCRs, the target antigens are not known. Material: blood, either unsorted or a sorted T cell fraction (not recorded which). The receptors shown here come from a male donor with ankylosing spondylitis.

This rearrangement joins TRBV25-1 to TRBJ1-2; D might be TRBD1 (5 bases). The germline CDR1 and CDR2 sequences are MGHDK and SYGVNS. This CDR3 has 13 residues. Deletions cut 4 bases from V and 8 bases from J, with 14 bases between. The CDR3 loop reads CASSAGGSMGYTF. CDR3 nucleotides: TGTGCCAGCAGTGCTGGGGGTTCAATGGGCTACACCTTC.

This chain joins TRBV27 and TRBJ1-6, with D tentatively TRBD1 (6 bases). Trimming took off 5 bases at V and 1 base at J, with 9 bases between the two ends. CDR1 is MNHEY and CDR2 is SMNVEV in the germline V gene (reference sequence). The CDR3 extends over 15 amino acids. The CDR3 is CASSATGSYNSPLHF. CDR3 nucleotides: TGTGCCAGCAGTGCAACAGGGTCCTATAATTCACCCCTCCACTTT.

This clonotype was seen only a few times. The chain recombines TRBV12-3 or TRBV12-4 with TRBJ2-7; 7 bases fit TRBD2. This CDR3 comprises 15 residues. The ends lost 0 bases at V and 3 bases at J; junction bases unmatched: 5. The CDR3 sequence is CASSLATSAGYEQYF. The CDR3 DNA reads TGTGCCAGCAGTTTAGCTACTAGCGCGGGCTACGAGCAGTACTTC.

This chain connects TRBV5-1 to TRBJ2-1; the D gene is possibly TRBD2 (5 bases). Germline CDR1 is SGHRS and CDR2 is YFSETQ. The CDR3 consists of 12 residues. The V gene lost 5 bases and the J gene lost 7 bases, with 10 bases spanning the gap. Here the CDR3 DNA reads TGCGCCAGCAGGGGAGCGGCTAATGAGCAGTTCTTC. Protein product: CASRGAANEQFF.

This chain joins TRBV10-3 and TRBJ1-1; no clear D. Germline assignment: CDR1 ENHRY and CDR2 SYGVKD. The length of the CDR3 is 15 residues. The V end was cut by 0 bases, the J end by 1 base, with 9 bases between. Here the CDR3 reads CAISESLAENTEAFF. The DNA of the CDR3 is TGTGCCATCAGTGAGTCGTTGGCCGAGAACACTGAAGCTTTCTTT.

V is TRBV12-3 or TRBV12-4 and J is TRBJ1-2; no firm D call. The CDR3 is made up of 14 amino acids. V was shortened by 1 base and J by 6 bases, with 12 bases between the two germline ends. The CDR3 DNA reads TGTGCCAGCAGTTTAGGGGGTTATGTGGATGGCTACACCTTC. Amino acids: CASSLGGYVDGYTF.

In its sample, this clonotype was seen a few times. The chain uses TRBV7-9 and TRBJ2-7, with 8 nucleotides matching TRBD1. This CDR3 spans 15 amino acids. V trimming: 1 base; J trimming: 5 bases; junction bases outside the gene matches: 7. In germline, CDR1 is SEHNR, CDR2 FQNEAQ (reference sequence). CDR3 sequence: CASSLGAGGRNEQYF. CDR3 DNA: TGTGCCAGCAGCTTAGGGGCAGGGGGCAGGAACGAGCAGTACTTC.

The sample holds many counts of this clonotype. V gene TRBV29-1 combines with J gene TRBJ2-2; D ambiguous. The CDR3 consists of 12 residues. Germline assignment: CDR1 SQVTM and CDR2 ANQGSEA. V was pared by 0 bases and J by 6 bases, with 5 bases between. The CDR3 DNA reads TGCAGCGTTGAAGATCTAGCCGGGGAGCTGTTTTTT. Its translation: CSVEDLAGELFF.

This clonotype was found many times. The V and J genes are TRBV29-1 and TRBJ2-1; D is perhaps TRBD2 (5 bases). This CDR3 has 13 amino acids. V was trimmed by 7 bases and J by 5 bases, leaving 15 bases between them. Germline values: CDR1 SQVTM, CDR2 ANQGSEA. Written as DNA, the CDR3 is TGCAGCGCTTTAGCGACGGCCGACAATGAGCAGTTCTTC. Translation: CSALATADNEQFF.

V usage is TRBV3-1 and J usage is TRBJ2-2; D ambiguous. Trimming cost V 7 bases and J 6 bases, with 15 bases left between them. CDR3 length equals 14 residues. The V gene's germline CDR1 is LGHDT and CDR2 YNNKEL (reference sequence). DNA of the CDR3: TGTGCCAGCACCACGGGTAGGGCCCCCGGGGAGCTGTTTTTT. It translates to CASTTGRAPGELFF.

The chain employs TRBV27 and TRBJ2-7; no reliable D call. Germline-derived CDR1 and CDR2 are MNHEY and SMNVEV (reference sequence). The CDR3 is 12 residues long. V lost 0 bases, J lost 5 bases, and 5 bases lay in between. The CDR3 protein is CASSLSGDEQYF. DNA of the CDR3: TGTGCCAGCAGTTTATCCGGAGACGAGCAGTACTTC.

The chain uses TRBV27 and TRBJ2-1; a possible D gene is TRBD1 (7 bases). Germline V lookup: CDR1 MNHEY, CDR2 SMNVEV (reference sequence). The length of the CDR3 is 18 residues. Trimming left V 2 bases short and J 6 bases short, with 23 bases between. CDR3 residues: CASSLISPGQGGSNEQFF. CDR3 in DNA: TGTGCCAGCAGTTTAATCAGTCCCGGGCAGGGGGGTTCCAATGAGCAGTTCTTC.

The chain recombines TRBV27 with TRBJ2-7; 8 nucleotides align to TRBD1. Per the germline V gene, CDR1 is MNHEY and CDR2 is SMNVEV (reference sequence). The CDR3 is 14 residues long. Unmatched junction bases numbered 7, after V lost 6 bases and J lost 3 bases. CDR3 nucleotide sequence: TGTGCCAGCAGCCTACAGGGGGTCGGCTACGAGCAGTACTTC. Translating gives CASSLQGVGYEQYF.

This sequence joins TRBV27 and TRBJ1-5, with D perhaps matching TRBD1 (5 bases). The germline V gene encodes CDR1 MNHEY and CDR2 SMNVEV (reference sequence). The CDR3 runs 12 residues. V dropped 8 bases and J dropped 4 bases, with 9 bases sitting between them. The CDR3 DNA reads TGTGCCAGCGGGGAGGGGAATCAGCCCCAGCATTTT. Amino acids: CASGEGNQPQHF.

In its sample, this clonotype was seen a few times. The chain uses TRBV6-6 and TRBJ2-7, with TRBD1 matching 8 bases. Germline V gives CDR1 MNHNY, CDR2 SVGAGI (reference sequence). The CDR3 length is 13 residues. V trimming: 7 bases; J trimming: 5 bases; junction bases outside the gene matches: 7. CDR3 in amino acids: CASNQGARDEQYF. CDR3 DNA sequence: TGTGCCAGCAACCAGGGGGCGCGGGACGAGCAGTACTTC.

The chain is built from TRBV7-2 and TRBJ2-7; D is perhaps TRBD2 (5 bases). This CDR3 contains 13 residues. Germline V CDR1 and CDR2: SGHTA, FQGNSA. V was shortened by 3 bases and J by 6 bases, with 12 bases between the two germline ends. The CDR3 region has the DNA TGTGCCAGCAGCTTCGACCTGGGGAGCGAGCAGTACTTC. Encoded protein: CASSFDLGSEQYF.

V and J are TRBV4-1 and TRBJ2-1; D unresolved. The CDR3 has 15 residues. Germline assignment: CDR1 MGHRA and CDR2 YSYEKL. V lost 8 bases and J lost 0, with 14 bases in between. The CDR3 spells CASQLFISSYNEQFF. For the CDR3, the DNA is TGCGCCAGCCAACTCTTTATAAGCTCCTACAATGAGCAGTTCTTC.

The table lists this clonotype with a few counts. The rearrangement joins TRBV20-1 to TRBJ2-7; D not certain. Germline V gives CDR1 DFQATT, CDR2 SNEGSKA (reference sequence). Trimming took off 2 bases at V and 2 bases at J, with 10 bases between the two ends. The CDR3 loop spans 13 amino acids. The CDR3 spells CSARSPGAYEQYF. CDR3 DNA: TGCAGTGCTAGAAGCCCAGGTGCCTACGAGCAGTACTTC.

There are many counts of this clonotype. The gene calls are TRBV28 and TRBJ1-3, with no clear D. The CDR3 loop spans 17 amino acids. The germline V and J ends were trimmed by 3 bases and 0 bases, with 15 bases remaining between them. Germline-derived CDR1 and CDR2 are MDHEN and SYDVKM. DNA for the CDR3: TGTGCCAGCAGTTTCCCCTTGACATCTTTCTCTGGAAACACCATATATTTT. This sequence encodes CASSFPLTSFSGNTIYF.

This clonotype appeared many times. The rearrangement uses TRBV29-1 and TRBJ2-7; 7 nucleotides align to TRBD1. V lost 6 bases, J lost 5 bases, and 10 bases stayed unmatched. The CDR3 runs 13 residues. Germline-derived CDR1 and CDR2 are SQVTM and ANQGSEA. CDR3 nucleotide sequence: TGCAGCGTGACCCCGGGACAGAGGAACGAGCAGTACTTC. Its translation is CSVTPGQRNEQYF.

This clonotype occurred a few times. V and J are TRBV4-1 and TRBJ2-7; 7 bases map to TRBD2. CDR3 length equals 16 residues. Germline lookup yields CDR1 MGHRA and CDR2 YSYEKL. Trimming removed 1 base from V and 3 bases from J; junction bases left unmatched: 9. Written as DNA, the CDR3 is TGCGCCAGCAGCCAAGGGGGGTCTAGCGGACACTACGAGCAGTACTTC. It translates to CASSQGGSSGHYEQYF.

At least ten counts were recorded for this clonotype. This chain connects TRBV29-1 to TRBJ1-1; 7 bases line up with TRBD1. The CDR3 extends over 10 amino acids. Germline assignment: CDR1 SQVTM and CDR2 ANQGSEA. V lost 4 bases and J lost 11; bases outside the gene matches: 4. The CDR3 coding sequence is TGCAGCGTTGCCGACAGGGACGCTTTCTTT. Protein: CSVADRDAFF.

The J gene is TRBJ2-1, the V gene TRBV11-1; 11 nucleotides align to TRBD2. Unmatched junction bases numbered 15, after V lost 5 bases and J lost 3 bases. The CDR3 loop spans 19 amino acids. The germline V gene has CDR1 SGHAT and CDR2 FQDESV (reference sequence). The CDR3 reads CASSLTGLAEPQGYNEQFF. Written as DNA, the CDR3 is TGTGCCAGCAGCCTTACGGGACTAGCGGAGCCGCAGGGCTACAATGAGCAGTTCTTC.

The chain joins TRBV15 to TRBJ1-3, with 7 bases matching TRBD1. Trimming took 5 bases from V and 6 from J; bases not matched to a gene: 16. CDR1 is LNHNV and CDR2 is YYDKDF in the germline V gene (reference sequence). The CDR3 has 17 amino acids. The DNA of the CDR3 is TGTGCCACCAGCGAAGATGACAGGGCCCGACAGATAAACACCATATATTTT. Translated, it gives CATSEDDRARQINTIYF.

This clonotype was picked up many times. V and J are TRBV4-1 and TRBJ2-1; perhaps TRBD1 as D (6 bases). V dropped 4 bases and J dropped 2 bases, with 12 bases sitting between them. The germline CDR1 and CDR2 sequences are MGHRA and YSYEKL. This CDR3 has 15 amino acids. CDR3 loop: CASSPMGDTYNEQFF. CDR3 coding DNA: TGCGCCAGCAGCCCCATGGGGGACACCTACAATGAGCAGTTCTTC.

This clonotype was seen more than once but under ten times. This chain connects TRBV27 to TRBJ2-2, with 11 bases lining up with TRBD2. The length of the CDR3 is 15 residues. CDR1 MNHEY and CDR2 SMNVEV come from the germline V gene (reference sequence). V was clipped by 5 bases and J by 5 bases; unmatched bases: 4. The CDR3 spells CASSDRTSGTGELFF. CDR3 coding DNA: TGTGCCAGCAGTGATCGGACTAGCGGGACCGGGGAGCTGTTTTTT.

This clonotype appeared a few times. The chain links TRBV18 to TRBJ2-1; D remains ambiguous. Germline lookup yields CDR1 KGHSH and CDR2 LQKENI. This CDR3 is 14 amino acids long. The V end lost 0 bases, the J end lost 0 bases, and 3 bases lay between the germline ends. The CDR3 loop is CASSPPSSYNEQFF. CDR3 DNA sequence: TGTGCCAGCTCACCACCGAGCTCCTACAATGAGCAGTTCTTC.

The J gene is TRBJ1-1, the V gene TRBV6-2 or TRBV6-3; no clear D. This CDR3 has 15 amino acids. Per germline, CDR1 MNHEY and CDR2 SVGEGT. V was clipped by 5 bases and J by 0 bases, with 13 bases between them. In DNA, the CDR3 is TGTGCCAGCAGTCAGAGGAACGGCCTGAACACTGAAGCTTTCTTT. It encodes CASSQRNGLNTEAFF.